Below, 8 T cell receptor beta chains from the same sample are listed, as sequenced in a study of cytomegalovirus exposure and HLA in healthy donors. Primers included in the PCR were 60 Vbeta and 13 Jbeta primers. Produced via immunoSEQ multiplex PCR; TCRdb's table is partial and in-frame only. The sample shows about 160,000 clones, 60% to 80% of them seen only once. What was sequenced was PBMCs. These receptor sequences come from a man aged 30-40 years in good health and CMV-seropositive.

The genes are TRBV23-1 and TRBJ2-2; TRBD1 agrees at 7 bases. TRBV23-1 is sorted into the ORF group, with uncertain function. The V and J ends lost 2 bases and 3 bases, in that order; junction bases with no gene match: 6. The CDR3 is 16 amino acids. CDR3 residues: CASSQNRGGDTGELFF. The CDR3 DNA is TGCGCCAGCAGTCAAAACAGGGGCGGCGACACCGGGGAGCTGTTTTTT.

This chain joins TRBV28 and TRBJ2-7; 7 nucleotides agree with TRBD1. CDR1 is MDHEN, CDR2 SYDVKM, per germline. V shed 5 bases, J shed 1 base, and the junction held 11 bases outside the gene matches. The CDR3 is made up of 16 amino acids. Here the CDR3 DNA reads TGTGCCAGCAGTCCCATGACGGACAGGCCTTCCTACGAGCAGTACTTC. As protein: CASSPMTDRPSYEQYF.

This sequence joins TRBV29-1 and TRBJ2-2; D possibly corresponds to TRBD2 (6 bases). Trimming removed 7 bases from V and 0 bases from J, with 9 bases in between. CDR1 and CDR2 (germline): SQVTM, ANQGSEA. CDR3 length equals 13 residues. This CDR3 is CSAGLTNTGELFF. CDR3 in DNA: TGCAGCGCGGGACTTACGAACACCGGGGAGCTGTTTTTT.

This chain connects TRBV6-6 to TRBJ1-5, with D unclear. The CDR3 covers 12 residues. Trimming pared 6 bases from V and 5 bases from J, leaving 8 bases between. Germline V CDR1 and CDR2: MNHNY, SVGAGI (reference sequence). CDR3 sequence: CASRKPDQPQHF. Here the CDR3 DNA reads TGTGCCAGCAGGAAGCCGGATCAGCCCCAGCATTTT.

The V and J genes are TRBV2 and TRBJ1-2; D might be TRBD1 (6 bases). The V and J ends lost 7 bases and 6 bases respectively, with 15 bases between them. Per germline, CDR1 SNHLY and CDR2 FYNNEI. CDR3 size: 13 residues. CDR3 sequence reads: CASTPGWGHGYTF. CDR3 DNA sequence: TGTGCCAGCACCCCCGGGTGGGGGCATGGCTACACCTTC.

This clone was seen more than once but under ten times. The rearrangement uses TRBV28 and TRBJ2-7; D might be TRBD2 (5 bases). The germline V gene encodes CDR1 MDHEN and CDR2 SYDVKM. The CDR3 contains 14 residues. The V end lost 2 bases, the J end lost 3 bases, and 11 bases lay between the germline ends. DNA of the CDR3: TGTGCCAGCAGTTTACCGGGGTTTGACTACGAGCAGTACTTC. Its protein is CASSLPGFDYEQYF.

This clone has just a few counts. The chain links TRBV6-1 to TRBJ2-1, with D possibly TRBD2 on 5 matching bases. Trimming cost V 3 bases and J 0 bases, with 12 bases left between them. Looked up from germline, CDR1 is MNHNS and CDR2 is SASEGT. CDR3 length: 16 amino acids. The DNA for the CDR3 is TGTGCCAGCAGTGAGCAACGGGGAAGCTCCTACAATGAGCAGTTCTTC. Protein sequence: CASSEQRGSSYNEQFF.

V usage is TRBV19 and J usage is TRBJ1-6; no definite D call. Germline CDR1 LNHDA, CDR2 SQIVND (reference sequence). The CDR3 contains 14 residues. Trimming removed 6 bases from V and 7 bases from J, with 13 bases in between. CDR3 bases: TGTGCCAGTAGCGGGAGACCGGACAATTCACCCCTCCACTTT. Translation gives CASSGRPDNSPLHF.